These 13 T cell receptor beta chains came from one sample sequenced in a study of cytomegalovirus exposure and HLA in healthy donors. The PCR was carried out with 60 Vbeta primers and 13 Jbeta primers. Here immunoSEQ multiplex PCR was the method, and the copy in TCRdb shows in-frame clones only, minus some. The sample lists about 130,000 clones, 80% occurring once. Sequencing input: PBMCs. The receptor source for this set is a woman aged 40 to 50 in good health and CMV-seronegative.

The table lists this clone with a count of one. This rearrangement joins TRBV7-2 to TRBJ2-2, with TRBD1 matching over 7 bases. This CDR3 is built from 15 residues. The V segment lost 5 bases and the J segment 4 bases; nucleotides outside the gene matches: 7. The germline CDR1 and CDR2 sequences are SGHTA and FQGNSA. CDR3 sequence: CASSTQGGGTGELFF. The CDR3 bases are TGTGCCAGCAGCACGCAAGGGGGCGGCACCGGGGAGCTGTTTTTT.

The J gene is TRBJ2-7, the V gene TRBV29-1, with D perhaps matching TRBD1 (5 bases). Trimming removed 0 bases at V and 4 bases at J, with 13 bases between. The CDR3 is 14 residues long. Germline V gives CDR1 SQVTM, CDR2 ANQGSEA. CDR3 DNA sequence: TGCAGCGTTGAAGACCCGGACACACGATACGAGCAGTACTTC. This sequence encodes CSVEDPDTRYEQYF.

The chain uses TRBV18 and TRBJ2-1; 9 nucleotides agree with TRBD2. This CDR3 contains 18 residues. CDR1 is KGHSH and CDR2 is LQKENI in the germline V gene. Germline trimming cut 1 base from V and 3 bases from J; bases unmatched to any gene: 10. CDR3 nucleotides: TGTGCCAGCTCACCACGTTCCCCAGCGGGGGGTCTCTACAATGAGCAGTTCTTC. Protein sequence: CASSPRSPAGGLYNEQFF.

This chain joins TRBV18 and TRBJ1-1; D might be TRBD1 (5 bases). Germline V lookup: CDR1 KGHSH, CDR2 LQKENI. There are 15 residues in the CDR3. V shed 3 bases and J shed 3 bases, with 14 bases lying between them. The CDR3 coding sequence is TGTGCCAGCTCACCCCCTTCAACAGGACACACTGAAGCTTTCTTT. Protein sequence: CASSPPSTGHTEAFF.

The genes are TRBV27 and TRBJ1-1; 9 bases match TRBD1. V trimming: 4 bases; J trimming: 11 bases; junction bases outside the gene matches: 11. The CDR3 sequence is 14 residues long. CDR1 MNHEY and CDR2 SMNVEV come from the germline V gene (reference sequence). This CDR3 reads CASSSAGQGNLAFF. Written as DNA, the CDR3 is TGTGCCAGCAGTTCAGCGGGACAGGGTAATTTGGCTTTCTTT.

The gene calls are TRBV15 and TRBJ2-7; the match to TRBD1 covers 9 bases. V trimming: 7 bases; J trimming: 2 bases; junction bases outside the gene matches: 6. CDR3 length equals 14 residues. The germline gives CDR1 LNHNV, CDR2 YYDKDF (reference sequence). The CDR3 region is CATTGDRVPYEQYF. The CDR3 region has the DNA TGTGCCACCACCGGGGACAGGGTACCCTACGAGCAGTACTTC.

J is TRBJ2-3 and V is TRBV6-5; 8 bases are shared with TRBD1. After removal of 5 bases from V and 7 bases from J, the junction contained 8 bases not matched to a gene. CDR3 length: 14 amino acids. Germline V gene data show CDR1 as MNHEY and CDR2 as SVGAGI. CDR3 nucleotides: TGTGCCAGCAGTGCCGGTGGGACAGGTTATACGCAGTATTTT. As protein: CASSAGGTGYTQYF.

This clone was seen only a few times. J is TRBJ1-4 and V is TRBV6-6; D is unclear. Trimming pared 2 bases from V and 8 bases from J, leaving 9 bases between. The CDR3 consists of 13 residues. Germline loops: CDR1 MNHNY, CDR2 SVGAGI (reference sequence). The CDR3 DNA sequence: TGTGCCAGCAGTTACAGGGAGGGAGAAAAACTGTTTTTT. Translation gives CASSYREGEKLFF.

CDR3 sequence (DNA): TGTGCCAGCAGAGGACGACAGGGAAGGCCAGATACGCAGTATTTT. Translating it yields CASRGRQGRPDTQYF. The chain has TRBV7-2 and TRBJ2-3; TRBD1 agrees at 7 bases. Trimming cost V 6 bases and J 4 bases; bases outside gene matches: 10. The CDR3 loop spans 15 amino acids. The V gene's germline CDR1 is SGHTA and CDR2 FQGNSA. Full variable domain (remainder filled in from reference TRBV7-2 and TRBJ2-3): GAGVSQSPSNKVTEKGKDVELRCDPISGHTALYWYRQSLGQGLEFLIYFQGNSAPDKSGLPSDRFSAERTGGSVSTLTIQRTQQEDSAVYLCASRGRQGRPDTQYFGPGTRLTVL.

This clone showed up just a few times. The chain carries TRBV9 and TRBJ1-4; a possible D gene is TRBD1 (5 bases). Germline V CDR1 and CDR2: SGDLS, YYNGEE. The CDR3 sequence is 16 residues long. V lost 2 bases and J 7 bases, leaving 18 bases between the germline ends. For the CDR3, the DNA is TGTGCCAGCAGCGTGTCCGGGACTCGCGGGGGTGAAAAACTGTTTTTT. Residues: CASSVSGTRGGEKLFF.

The chain links TRBV6-5 to TRBJ1-2; D uncertain. The germline V gene encodes CDR1 MNHEY and CDR2 SVGAGI. The CDR3 totals 15 residues. V was clipped by 2 bases and J by 8 bases, with 18 bases between them. The CDR3, as DNA: TGTGCCAGCAGTTACGGAGAGTCCGGAGTAAGGGGCTACACCTTC. Translation gives CASSYGESGVRGYTF.

The gene calls are TRBV7-9 and TRBJ2-7; 7 bases align to TRBD1. The CDR3 consists of 13 residues. V gave up 2 bases and J gave up 7 bases; unmatched junction bases: 5. Germline V gives CDR1 SEHNR, CDR2 FQNEAQ (reference sequence). CDR3 nucleotide sequence: TGTGCCAGCAGCTTAAAGGGGGCGAGTGAGCAGTACTTC. The encoded protein is CASSLKGASEQYF.

CDR3 nucleotides: TGTGCCAGCAGCTTAGACCCCTCGACAGTTGGCTACACCTTC. Protein sequence: CASSLDPSTVGYTF. This chain joins TRBV7-9 and TRBJ1-2, with a weak D call TRBD1 (5 bases). Trimming left V 1 base short and J 7 bases short, with 13 bases between. CDR3 size: 14 residues. CDR1 is SEHNR and CDR2 is FQNEAQ in the germline V gene (reference sequence).